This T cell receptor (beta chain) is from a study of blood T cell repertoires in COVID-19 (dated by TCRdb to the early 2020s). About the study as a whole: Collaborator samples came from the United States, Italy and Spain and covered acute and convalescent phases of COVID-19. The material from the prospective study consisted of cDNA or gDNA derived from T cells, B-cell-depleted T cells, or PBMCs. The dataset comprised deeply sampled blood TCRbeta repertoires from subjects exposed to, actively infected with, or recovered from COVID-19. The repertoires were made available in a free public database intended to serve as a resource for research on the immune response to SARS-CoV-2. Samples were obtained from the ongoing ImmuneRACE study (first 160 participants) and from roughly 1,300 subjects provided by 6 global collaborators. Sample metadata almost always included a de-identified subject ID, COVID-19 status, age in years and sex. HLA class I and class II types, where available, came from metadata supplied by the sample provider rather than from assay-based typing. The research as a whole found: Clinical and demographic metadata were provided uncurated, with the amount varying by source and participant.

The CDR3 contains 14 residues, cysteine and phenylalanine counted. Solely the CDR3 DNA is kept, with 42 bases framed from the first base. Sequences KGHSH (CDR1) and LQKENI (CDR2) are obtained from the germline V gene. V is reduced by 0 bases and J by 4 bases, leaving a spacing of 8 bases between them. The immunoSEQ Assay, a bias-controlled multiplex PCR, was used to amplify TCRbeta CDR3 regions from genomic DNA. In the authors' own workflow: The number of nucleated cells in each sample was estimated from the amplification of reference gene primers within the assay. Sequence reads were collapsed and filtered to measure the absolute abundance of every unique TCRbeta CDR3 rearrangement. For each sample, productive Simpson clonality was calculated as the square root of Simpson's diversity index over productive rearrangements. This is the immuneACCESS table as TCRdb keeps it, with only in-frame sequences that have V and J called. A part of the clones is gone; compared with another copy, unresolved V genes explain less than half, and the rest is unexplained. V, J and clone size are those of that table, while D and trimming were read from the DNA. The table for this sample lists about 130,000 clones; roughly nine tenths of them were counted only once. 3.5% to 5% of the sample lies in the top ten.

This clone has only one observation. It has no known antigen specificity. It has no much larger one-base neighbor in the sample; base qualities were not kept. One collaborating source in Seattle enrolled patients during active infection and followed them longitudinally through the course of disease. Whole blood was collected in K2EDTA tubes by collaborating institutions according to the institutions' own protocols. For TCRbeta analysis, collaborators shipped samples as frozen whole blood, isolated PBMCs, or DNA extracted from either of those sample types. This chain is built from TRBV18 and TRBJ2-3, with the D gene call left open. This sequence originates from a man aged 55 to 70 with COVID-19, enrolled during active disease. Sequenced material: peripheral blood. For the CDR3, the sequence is CASSPPISADTQYF. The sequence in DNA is TGTGCCAGCTCACCACCAATCAGCGCAGATACGCAGTATTTT.